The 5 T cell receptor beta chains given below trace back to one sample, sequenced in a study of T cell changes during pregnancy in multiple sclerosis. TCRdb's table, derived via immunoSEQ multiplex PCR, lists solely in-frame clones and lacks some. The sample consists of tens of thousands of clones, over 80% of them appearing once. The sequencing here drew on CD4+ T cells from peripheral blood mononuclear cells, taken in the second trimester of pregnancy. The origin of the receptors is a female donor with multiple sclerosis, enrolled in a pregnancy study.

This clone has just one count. The CDR3 here is CASSTGNPAYEQYF. Here the CDR3 DNA reads TGTGCCAGTAGTACCGGGAACCCCGCCTACGAGCAGTACTTC. The chain joins TRBV19 to TRBJ2-7, with D possibly TRBD2 on 5 matching bases. The CDR3 runs 14 residues. CDR1 is LNHDA, CDR2 SQIVND, per germline (reference sequence). Between the trimmed V and J ends, which lost 4 bases and 2 bases, there was a span of 12 bases.

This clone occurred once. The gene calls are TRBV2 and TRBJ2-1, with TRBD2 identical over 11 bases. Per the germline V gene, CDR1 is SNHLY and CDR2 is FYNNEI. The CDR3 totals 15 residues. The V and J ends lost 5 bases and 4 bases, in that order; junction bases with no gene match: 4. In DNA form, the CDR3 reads TGTGCCAGCAGTTTAGCGGGGGGGAAATACAATGAGCAGTTCTTC. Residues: CASSLAGGKYNEQFF. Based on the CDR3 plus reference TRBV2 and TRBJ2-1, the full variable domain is EPEVTQTPSHQVTQMGQEVILRCVPISNHLYFYWYRQILGQKVEFLVSFYNNEISEKSEIFDDQFSVERPDGSNFTLKIRSTKLEDSAMYFCASSLAGGKYNEQFFGPGTRLTVL.

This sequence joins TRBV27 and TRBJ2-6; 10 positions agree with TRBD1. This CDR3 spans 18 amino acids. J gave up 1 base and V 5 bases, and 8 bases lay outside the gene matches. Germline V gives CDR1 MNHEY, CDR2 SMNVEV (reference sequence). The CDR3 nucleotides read TGTGCCAGCAGTCCCCTAGGACAGGGGGTATCTGGGGCCAACGTCCTGACTTTC. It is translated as CASSPLGQGVSGANVLTF. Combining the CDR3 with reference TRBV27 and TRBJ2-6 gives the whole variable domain EAQVTQNPRYLITVTGKKLTVTCSQNMNHEYMSWYRQDPGLGLRQIYYSMNVEVTDKGDVPEGYKVSRKEKRNFPLILESPSPNQTSLYFCASSPLGQGVSGANVLTFGAGSRLTVL.

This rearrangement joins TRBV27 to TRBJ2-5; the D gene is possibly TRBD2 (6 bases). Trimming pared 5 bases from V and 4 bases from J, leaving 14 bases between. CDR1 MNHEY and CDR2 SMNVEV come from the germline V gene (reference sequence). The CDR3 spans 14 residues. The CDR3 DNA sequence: TGTGCCAGCAGTCCCCGGGACGGGGGAGAGACCCAGTACTTC. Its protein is CASSPRDGGETQYF.

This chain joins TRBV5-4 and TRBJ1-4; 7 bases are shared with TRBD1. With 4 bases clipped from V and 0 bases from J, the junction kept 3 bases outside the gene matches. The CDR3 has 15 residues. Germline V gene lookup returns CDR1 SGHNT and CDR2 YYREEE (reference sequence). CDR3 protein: CASSPTGATNEKLFF. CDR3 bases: TGTGCCAGCAGCCCTACAGGGGCAACTAATGAAAAACTGTTTTTT.